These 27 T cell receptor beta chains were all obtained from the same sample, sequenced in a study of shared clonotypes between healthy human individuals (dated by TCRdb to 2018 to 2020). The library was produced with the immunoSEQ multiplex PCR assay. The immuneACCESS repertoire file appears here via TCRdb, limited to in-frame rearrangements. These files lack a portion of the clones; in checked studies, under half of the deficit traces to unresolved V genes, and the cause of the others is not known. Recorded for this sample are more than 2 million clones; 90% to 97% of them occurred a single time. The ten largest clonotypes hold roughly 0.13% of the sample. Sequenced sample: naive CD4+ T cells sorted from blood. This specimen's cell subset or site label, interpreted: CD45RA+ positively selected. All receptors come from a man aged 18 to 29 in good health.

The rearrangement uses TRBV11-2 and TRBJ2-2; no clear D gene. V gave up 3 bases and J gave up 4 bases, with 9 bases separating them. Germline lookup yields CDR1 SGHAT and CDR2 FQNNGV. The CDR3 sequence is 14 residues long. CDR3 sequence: CASSFGYPTGELFF. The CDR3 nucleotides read TGTGCCAGCAGCTTTGGTTATCCCACCGGGGAGCTGTTTTTT.

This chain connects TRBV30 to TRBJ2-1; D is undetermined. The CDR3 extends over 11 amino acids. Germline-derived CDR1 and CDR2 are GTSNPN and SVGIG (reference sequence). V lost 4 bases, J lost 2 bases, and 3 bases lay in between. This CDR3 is CAWITYNEQFF. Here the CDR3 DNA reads TGTGCCTGGATCACCTACAATGAGCAGTTCTTC.

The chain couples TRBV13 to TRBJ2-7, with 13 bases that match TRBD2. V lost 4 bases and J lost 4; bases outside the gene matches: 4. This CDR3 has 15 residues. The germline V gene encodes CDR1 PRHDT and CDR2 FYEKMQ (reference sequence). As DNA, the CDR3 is TGTGCCAGCAGCTCGGGACTAGCGGGGAGGTACGAGCAGTACTTC. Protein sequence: CASSSGLAGRYEQYF.

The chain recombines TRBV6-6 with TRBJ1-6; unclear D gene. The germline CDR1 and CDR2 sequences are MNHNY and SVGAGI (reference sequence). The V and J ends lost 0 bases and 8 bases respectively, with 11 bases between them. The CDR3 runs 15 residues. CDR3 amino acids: CASSYSPPGDSPLHF. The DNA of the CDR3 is TGTGCCAGCAGTTACTCCCCACCCGGGGATTCACCCCTCCACTTT.

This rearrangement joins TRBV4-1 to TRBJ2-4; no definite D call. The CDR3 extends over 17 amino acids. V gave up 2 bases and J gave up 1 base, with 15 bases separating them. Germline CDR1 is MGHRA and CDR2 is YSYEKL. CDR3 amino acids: CASSQPTAGIAKNIQYF. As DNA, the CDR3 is TGCGCCAGCAGCCAACCCACGGCCGGTATTGCCAAAAACATTCAGTACTTC.

CDR3 protein: CASSIGAALVTNEKLFF. CDR3 coding DNA: TGTGCCAGTAGTATTGGGGCAGCCCTTGTGACTAATGAAAAACTGTTTTTT. This chain links TRBV19 with TRBJ1-4, with D tentatively TRBD1 (5 bases). V lost 3 bases and J lost 2, with 16 bases in between. CDR1 is LNHDA, CDR2 SQIVND, per germline (reference sequence). The CDR3 contains 17 residues.

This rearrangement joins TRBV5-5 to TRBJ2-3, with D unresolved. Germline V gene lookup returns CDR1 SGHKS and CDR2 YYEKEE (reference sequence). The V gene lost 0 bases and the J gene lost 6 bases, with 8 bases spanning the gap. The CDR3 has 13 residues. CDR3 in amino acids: CASSLDLTDTQYF. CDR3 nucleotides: TGTGCCAGCAGCTTGGATCTCACGGATACGCAGTATTTT.

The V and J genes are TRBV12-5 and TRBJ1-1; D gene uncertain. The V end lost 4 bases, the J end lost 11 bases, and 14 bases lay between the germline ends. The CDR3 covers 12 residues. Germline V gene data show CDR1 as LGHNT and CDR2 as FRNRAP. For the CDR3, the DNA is TGTGCTAGTGGTTCACTCTCGTACCCCGCTTTCTTT. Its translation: CASGSLSYPAFF.

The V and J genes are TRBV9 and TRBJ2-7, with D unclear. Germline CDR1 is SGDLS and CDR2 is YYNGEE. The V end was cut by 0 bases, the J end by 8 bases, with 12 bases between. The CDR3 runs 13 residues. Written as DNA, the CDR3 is TGTGCCAGCAGCGTAGATGGTAGCCAGCAGCAGTACTTC. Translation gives CASSVDGSQQQYF.

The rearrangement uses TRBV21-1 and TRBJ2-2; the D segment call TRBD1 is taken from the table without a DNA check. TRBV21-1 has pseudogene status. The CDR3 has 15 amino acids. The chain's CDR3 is CASSSRHSNTGELFF. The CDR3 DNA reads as TGTGCCAGCAGCTCCCGACACTCGAACACCGGGGAGCTGTTTTTT.

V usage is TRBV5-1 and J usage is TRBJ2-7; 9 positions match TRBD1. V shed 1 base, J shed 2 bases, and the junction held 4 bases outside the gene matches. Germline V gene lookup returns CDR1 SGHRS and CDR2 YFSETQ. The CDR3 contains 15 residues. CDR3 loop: CASSLQGTGTYEQYF. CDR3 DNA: TGCGCCAGCAGCTTGCAAGGGACAGGGACCTACGAGCAGTACTTC.

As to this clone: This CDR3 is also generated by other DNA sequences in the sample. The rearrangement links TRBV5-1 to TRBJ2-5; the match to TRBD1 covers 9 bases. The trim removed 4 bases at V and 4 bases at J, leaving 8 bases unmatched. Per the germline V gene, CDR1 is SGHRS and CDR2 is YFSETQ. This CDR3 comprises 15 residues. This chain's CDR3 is CASSPGQGSGETQYF. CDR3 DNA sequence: TGCGCCAGCAGCCCAGGACAGGGGTCCGGAGAGACCCAGTACTTC.

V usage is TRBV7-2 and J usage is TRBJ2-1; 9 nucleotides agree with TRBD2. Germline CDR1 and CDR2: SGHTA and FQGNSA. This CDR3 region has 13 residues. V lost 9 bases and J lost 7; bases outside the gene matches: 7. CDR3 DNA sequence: TGTGCCAGGGGCGGGAGGGTAATAAATGAGCAGTTCTTC. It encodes CARGGRVINEQFF.

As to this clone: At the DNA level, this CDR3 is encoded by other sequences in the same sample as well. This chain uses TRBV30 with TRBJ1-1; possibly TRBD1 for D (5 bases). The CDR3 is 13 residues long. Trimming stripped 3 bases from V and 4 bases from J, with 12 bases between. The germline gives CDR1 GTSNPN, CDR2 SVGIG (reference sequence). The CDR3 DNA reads TGTGCCTGGAGAGTGCAGGGTTCCACTGAAGCTTTCTTT. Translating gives CAWRVQGSTEAFF.

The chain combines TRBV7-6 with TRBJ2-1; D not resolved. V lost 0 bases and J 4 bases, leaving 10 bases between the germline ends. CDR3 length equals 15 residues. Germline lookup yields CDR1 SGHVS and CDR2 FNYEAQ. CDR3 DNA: TGTGCCAGCAGCTTAGCATTACTAAGGTACAATGAGCAGTTCTTC. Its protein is CASSLALLRYNEQFF.

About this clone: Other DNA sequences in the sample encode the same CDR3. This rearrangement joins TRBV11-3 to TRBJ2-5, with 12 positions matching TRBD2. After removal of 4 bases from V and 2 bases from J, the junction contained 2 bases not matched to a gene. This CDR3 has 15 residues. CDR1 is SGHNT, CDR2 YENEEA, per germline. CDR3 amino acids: CASSSGLAGQETQYF. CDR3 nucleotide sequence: TGTGCCAGCAGCTCCGGACTAGCGGGACAAGAGACCCAGTACTTC.

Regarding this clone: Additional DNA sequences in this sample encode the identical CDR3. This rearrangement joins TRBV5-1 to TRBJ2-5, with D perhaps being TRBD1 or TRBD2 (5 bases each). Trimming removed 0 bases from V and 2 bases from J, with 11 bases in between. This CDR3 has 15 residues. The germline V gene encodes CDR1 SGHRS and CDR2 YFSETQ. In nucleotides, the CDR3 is TGCGCCAGCAGCTTGGCACCGGGACCACAAGAGACCCAGTACTTC. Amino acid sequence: CASSLAPGPQETQYF.

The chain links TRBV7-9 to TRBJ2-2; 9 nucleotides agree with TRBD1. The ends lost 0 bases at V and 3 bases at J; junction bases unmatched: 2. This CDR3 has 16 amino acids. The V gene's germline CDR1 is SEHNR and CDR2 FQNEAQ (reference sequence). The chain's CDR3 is CASSLAGQGHTGELFF. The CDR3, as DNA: TGTGCCAGCAGCTTAGCAGGACAGGGGCACACCGGGGAGCTGTTTTTT.

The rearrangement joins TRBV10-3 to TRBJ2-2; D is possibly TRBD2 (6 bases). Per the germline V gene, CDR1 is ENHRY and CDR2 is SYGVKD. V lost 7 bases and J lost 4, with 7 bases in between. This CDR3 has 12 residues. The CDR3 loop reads CAITGVTGELFF. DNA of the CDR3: TGTGCCATCACGGGGGTCACCGGGGAGCTGTTTTTT.

The CDR3 DNA is TGCAGCGCCGCAGGGGAAAGGAGCACAGATACGCAGTATTTT. Its protein is CSAAGERSTDTQYF. This chain joins TRBV29-1 and TRBJ2-3, with D possibly TRBD1 on 6 matching bases. CDR3 length: 14 amino acids. Germline CDR1 reads SQVTM; CDR2 reads ANQGSEA. The V gene lost 7 bases and the J gene lost 0 bases, with 14 bases spanning the gap.

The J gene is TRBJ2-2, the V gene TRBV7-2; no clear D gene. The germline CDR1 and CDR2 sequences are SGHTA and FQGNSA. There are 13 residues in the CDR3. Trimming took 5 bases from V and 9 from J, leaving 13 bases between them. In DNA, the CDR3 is TGTGCCAGCAGCCCCTCAACTGCCCGGGAGCTGTTTTTT. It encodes CASSPSTARELFF.

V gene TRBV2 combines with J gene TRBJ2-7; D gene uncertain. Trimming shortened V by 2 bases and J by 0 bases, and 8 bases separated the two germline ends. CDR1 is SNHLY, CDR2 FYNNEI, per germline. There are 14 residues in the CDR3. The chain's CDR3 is CASSEIVSSYEQYF. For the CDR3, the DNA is TGTGCCAGCAGTGAAATCGTCAGCTCCTACGAGCAGTACTTC.

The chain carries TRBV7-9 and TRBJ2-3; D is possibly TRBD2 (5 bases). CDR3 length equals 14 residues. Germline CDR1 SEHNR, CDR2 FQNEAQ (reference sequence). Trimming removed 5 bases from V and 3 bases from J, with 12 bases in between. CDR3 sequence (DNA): TGTGCCAGCAGCCTTACTACTAGGACAGATACGCAGTATTTT. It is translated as CASSLTTRTDTQYF.

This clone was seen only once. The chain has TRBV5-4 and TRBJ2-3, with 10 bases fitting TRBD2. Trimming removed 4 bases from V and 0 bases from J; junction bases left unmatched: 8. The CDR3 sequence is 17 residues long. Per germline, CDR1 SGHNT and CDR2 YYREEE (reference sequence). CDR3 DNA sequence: TGTGCCAGCAGCAGAAAGCGGGAGGGCCGAAGCACAGATACGCAGTATTTT. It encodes CASSRKREGRSTDTQYF.

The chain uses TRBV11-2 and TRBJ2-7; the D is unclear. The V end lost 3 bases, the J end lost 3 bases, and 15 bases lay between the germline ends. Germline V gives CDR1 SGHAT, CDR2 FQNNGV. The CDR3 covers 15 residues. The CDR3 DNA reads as TGTGCCAGCAGCTTGAGCACACCCCCTCTCTACGAGCAGTACTTC. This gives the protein CASSLSTPPLYEQYF.

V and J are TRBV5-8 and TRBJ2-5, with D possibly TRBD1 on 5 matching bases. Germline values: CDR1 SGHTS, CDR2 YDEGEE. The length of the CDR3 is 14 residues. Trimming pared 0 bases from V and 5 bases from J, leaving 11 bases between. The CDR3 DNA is TGTGCCAGCAGCTTGGGACAGAAACTGGAGACCCAGTACTTC. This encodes CASSLGQKLETQYF.

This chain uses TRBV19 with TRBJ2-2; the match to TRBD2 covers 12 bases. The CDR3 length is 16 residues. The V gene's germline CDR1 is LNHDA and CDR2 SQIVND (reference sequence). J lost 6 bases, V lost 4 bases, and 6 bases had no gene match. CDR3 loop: CASSTGLAGIAGELFF. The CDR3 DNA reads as TGTGCCAGTAGTACCGGACTAGCGGGAATCGCCGGGGAGCTGTTTTTT.